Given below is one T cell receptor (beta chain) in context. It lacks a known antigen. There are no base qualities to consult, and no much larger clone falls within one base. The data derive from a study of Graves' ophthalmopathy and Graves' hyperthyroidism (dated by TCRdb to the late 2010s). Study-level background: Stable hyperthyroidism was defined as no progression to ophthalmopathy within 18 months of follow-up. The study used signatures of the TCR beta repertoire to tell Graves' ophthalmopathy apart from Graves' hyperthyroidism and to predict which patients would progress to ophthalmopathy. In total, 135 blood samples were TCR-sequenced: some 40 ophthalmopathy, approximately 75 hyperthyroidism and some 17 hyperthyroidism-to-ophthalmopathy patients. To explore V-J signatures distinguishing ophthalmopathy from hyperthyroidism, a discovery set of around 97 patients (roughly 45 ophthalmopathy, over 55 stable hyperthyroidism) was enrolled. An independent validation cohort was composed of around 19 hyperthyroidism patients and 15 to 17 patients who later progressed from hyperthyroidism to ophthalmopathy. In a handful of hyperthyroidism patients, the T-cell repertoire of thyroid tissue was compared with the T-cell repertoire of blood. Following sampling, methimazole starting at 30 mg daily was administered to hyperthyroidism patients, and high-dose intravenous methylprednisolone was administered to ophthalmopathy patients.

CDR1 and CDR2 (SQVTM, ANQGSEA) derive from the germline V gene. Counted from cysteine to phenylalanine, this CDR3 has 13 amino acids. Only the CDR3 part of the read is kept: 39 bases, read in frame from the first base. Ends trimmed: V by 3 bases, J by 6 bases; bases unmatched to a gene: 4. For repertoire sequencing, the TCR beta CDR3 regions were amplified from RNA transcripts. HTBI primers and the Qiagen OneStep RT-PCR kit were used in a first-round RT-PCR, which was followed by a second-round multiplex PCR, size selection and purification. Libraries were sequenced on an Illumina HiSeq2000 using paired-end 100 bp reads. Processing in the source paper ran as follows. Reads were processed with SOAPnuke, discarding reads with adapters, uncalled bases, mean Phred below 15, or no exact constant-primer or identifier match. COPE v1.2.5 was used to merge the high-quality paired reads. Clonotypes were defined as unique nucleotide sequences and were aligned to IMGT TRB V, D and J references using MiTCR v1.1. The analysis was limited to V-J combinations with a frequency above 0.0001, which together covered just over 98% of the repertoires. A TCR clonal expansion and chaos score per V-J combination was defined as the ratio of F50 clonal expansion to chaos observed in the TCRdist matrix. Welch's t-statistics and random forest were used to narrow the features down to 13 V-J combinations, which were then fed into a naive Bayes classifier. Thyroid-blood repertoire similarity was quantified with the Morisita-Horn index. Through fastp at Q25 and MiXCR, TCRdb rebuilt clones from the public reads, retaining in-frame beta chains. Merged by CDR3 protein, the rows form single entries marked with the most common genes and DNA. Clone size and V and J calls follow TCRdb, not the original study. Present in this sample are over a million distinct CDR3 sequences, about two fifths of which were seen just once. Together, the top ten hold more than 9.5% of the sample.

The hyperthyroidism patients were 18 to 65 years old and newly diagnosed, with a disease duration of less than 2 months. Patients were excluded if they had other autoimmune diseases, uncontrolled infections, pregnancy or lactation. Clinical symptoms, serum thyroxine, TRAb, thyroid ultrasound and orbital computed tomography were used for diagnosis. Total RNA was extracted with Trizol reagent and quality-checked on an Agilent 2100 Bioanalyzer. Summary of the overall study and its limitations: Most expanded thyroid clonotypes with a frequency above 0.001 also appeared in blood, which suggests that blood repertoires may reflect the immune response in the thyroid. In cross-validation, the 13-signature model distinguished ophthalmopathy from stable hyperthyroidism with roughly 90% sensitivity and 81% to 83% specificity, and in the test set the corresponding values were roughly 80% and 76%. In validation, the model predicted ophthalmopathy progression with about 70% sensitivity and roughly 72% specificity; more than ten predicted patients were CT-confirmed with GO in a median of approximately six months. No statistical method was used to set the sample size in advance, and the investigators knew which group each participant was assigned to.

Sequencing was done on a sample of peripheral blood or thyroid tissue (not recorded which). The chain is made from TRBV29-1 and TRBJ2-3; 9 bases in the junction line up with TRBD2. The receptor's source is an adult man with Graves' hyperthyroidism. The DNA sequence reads TGCAGCGTTGAGCGGGAGGGCCTTGATACGCAGTATTTT. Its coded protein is CSVEREGLDTQYF.